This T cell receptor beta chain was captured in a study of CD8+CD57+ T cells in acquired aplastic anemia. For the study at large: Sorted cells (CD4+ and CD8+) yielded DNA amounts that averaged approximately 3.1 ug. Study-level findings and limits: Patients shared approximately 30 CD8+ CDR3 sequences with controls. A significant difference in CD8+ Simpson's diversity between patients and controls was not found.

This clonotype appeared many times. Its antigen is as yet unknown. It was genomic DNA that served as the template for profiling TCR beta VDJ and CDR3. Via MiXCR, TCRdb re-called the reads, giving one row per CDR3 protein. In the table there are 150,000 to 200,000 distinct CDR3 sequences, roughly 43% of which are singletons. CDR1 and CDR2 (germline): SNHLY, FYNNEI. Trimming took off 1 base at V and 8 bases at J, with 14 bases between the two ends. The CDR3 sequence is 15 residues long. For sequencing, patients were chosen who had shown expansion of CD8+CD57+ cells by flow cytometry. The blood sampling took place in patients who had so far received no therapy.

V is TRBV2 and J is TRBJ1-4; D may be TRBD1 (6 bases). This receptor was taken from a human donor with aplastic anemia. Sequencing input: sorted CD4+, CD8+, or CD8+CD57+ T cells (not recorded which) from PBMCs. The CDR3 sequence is CASSEVQGFLEKLFF. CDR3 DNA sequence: TGTGCCAGCAGTGAAGTTCAGGGGTTTTTGGAAAAACTGTTTTTT.